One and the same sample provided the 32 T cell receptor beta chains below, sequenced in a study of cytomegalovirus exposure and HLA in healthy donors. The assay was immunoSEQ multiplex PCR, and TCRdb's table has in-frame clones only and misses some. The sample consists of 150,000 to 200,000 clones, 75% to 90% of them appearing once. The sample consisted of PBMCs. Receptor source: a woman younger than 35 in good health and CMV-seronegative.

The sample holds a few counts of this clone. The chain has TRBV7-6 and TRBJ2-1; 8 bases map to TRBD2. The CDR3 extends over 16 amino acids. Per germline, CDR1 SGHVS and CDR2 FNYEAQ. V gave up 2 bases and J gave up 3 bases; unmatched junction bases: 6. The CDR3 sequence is CASSLSDSGSYNEQFF. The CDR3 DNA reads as TGTGCCAGCAGCTTATCGGACAGCGGGAGCTACAATGAGCAGTTCTTC.

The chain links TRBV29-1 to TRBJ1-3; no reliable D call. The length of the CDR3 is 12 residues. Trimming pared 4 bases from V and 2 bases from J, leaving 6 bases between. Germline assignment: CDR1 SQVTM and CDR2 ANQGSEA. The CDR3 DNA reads TGCAGCGTTGTCGGGGCTGGAAACACCATATATTTT. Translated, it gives CSVVGAGNTIYF.

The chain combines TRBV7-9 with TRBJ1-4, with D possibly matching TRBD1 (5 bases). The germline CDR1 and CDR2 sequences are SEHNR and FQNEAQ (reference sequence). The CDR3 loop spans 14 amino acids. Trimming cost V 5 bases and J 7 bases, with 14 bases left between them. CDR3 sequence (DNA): TGTGCCAGCAGCCCAGACAGTCTGTCTGAAAAACTGTTTTTT. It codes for CASSPDSLSEKLFF.

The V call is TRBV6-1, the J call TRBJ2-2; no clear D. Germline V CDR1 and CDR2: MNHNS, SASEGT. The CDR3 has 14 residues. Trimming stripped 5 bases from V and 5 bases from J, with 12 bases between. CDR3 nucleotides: TGTGCCAGCAGTCGTCCCGAGGTAACCGGGGAGCTGTTTTTT. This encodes CASSRPEVTGELFF.

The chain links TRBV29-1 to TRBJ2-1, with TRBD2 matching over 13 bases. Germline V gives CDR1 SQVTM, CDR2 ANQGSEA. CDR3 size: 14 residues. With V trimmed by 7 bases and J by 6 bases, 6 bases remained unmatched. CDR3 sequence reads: CSALLAGGRNEQFF. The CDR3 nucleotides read TGCAGCGCCTTACTAGCGGGAGGGCGCAATGAGCAGTTCTTC.

The CDR3 sequence: CASSKGTSGRAGTDTQYF. CDR3 nucleotides: TGTGCCAGCAGCAAAGGGACTAGCGGGAGGGCGGGCACAGATACGCAGTATTTT. The chain is built from TRBV7-6 and TRBJ2-3; 16 nucleotides match TRBD2. This CDR3 region has 18 residues. The germline V gene has CDR1 SGHVS and CDR2 FNYEAQ. Germline trimming cut 5 bases from V and 1 base from J; bases unmatched to any gene: 6.

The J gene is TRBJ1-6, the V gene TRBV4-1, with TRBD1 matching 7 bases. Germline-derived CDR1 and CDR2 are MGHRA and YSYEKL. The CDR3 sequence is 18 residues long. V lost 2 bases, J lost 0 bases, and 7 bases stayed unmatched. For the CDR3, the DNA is TGCGCCAGCAGCCAACGCTCCAGGGGGTCCTCCTATAATTCACCCCTCCACTTT. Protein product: CASSQRSRGSSYNSPLHF.

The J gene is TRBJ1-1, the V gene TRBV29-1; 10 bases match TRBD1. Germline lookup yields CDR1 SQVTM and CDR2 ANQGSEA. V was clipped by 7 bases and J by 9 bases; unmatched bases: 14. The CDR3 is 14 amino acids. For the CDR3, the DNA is TGCAGCGCTATGACAGGGGGCCTAGGGGAGAAAGCTTTCTTT. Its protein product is CSAMTGGLGEKAFF.

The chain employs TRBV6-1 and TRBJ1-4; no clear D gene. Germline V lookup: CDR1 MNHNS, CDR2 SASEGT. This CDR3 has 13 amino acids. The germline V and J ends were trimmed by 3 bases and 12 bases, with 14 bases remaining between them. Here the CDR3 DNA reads TGTGCCAGCAGTGATTACTTTAAGCGAGAACTGTTTTTT. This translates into CASSDYFKRELFF.

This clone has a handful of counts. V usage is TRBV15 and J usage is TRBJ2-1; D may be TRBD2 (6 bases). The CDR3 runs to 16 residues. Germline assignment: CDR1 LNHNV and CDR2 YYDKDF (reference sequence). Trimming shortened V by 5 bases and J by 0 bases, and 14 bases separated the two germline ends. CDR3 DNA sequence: TGTGCCACCAGCGGCCCTGGGGGGTTCTCCTACAATGAGCAGTTCTTC. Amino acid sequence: CATSGPGGFSYNEQFF.

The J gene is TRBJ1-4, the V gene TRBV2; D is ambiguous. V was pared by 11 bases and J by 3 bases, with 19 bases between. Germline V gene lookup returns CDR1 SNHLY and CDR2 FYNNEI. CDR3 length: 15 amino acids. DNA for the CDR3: TGTGCCTCTACGCCCCGGGAGGGTCCTAATGAAAAACTGTTTTTT. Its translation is CASTPREGPNEKLFF.

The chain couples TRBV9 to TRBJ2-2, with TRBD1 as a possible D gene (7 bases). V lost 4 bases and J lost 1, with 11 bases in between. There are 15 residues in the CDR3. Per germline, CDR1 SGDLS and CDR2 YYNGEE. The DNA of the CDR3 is TGTGCCAGCAGCCCCCAGGGGGGGAACACCGGGGAGCTGTTTTTT. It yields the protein CASSPQGGNTGELFF. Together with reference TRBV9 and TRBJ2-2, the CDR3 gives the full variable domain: DSGVTQTPKHLITATGQRVTLRCSPRSGDLSVYWYQQSLDQGLQFLIQYYNGEERAKGNILERFSAQQFPDLHSELNLSSLELGDSALYFCASSPQGGNTGELFFGEGSRLTVL.

CDR3 region: CASTPGSGPQHF. CDR3 DNA sequence: TGTGCCAGTACCCCGGGATCCGGGCCCCAGCATTTT. V usage is TRBV19 and J usage is TRBJ1-5, with D unclear. The ends were cut back, 7 bases at V and 9 bases at J, with 13 bases in the middle. CDR1 and CDR2 (germline): LNHDA, SQIVND (reference sequence). The CDR3 has 12 amino acids.

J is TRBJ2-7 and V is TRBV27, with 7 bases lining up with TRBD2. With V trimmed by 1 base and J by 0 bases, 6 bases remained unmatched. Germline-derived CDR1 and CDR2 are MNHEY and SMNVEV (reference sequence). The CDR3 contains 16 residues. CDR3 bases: TGTGCCAGCAGTTTATGGGAGGGGTCGAGCTCCTACGAGCAGTACTTC. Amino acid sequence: CASSLWEGSSSYEQYF.

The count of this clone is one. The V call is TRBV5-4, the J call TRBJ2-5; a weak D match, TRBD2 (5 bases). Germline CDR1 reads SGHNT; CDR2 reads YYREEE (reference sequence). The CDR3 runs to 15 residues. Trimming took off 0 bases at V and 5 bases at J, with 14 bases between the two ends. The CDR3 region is CASSLGGGLGETQYF. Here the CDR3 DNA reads TGTGCCAGCAGCTTGGGTGGCGGGCTGGGGGAGACCCAGTACTTC.

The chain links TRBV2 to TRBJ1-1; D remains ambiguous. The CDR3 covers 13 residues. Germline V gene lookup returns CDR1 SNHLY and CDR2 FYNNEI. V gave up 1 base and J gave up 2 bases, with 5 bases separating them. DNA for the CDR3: TGTGCCAGCAGTGAAGACGGTAACACTGAAGCTTTCTTT. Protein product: CASSEDGNTEAFF.

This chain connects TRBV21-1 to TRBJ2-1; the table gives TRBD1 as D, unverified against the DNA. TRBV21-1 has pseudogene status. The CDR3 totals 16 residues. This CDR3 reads CASSPRRGREGNEQFF. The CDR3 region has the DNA TGTGCCAGCAGCCCCAGAAGGGGGCGGGAAGGGAATGAGCAGTTCTTC.

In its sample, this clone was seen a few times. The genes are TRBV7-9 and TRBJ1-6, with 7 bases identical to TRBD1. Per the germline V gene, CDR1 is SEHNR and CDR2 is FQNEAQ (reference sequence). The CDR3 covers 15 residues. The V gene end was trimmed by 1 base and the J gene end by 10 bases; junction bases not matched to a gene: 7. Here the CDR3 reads CASSLGRGEGSPLHF. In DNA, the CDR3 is TGTGCCAGCAGCTTAGGCAGGGGGGAAGGGTCACCCCTCCACTTT.

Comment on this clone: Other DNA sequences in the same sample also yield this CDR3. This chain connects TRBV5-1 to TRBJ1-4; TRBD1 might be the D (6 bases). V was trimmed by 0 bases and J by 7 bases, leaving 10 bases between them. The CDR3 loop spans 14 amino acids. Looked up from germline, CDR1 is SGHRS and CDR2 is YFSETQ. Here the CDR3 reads CASSLDRVGEKLFF. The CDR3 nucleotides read TGCGCCAGCAGCTTGGACAGGGTGGGTGAAAAACTGTTTTTT.

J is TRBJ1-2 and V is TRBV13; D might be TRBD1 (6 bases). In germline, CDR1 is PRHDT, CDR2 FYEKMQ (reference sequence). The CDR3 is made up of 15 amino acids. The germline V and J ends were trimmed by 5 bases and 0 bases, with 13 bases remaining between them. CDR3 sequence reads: CASSTRDTANYGYTF. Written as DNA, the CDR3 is TGTGCCAGCAGCACCCGGGACACAGCTAACTATGGCTACACCTTC.

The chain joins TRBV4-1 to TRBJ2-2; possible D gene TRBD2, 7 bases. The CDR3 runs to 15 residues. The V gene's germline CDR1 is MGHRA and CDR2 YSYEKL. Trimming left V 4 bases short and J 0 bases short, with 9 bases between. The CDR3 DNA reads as TGCGCCAGCAGCCGCGGGGGCGCGAACACCGGGGAGCTGTTTTTT. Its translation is CASSRGGANTGELFF.

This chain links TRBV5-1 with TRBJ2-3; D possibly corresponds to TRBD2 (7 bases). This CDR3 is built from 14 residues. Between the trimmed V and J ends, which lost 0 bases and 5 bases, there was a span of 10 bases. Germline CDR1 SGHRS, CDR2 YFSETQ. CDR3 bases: TGCGCCAGCAGCTTGGCCGGGGGGCTAGATACGCAGTATTTT. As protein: CASSLAGGLDTQYF.

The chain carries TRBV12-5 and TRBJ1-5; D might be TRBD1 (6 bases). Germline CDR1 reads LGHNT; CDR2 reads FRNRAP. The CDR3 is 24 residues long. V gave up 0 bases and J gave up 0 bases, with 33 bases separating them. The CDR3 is CASGLVSPSGTSLANLLSNQPQHF. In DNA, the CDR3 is TGTGCTAGTGGTTTGGTTTCCCCTTCCGGGACAAGCCTTGCAAACCTCCTTAGCAATCAGCCCCAGCATTTT.

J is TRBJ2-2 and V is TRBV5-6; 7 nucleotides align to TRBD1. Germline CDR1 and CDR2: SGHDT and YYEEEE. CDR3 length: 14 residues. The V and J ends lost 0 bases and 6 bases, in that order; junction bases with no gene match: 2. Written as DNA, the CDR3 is TGTGCCAGCAGCTTGGACAGGGGAGCCGGGGAGCTGTTTTTT. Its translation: CASSLDRGAGELFF.

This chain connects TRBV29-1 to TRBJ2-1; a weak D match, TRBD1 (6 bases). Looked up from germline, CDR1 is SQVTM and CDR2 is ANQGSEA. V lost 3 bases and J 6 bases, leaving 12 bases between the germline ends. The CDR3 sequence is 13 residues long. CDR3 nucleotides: TGCAGCGTTGAGCGACAGGAGCTCAATGAGCAGTTCTTC. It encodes CSVERQELNEQFF.

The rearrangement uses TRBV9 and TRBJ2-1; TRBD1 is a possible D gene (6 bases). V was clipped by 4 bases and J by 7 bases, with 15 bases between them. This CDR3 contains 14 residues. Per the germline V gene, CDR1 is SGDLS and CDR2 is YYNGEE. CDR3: CASSPGAGLNEQFF. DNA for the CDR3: TGTGCCAGCAGCCCAGGGGCCGGTTTGAATGAGCAGTTCTTC.

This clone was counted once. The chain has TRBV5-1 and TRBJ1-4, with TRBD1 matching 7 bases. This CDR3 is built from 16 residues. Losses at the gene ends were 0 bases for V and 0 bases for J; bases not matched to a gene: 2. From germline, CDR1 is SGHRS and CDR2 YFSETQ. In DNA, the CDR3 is TGCGCCAGCAGCTTGGCGGGACAGCCAACTAATGAAAAACTGTTTTTT. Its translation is CASSLAGQPTNEKLFF.

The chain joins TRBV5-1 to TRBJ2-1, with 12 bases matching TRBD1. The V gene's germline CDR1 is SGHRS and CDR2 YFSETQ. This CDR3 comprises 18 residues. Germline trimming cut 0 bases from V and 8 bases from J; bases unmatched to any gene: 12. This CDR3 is CASSLAGTGGFVVDEQFF. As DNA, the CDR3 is TGCGCCAGCAGCTTGGCCGGGACAGGGGGCTTCGTAGTTGATGAGCAGTTCTTC. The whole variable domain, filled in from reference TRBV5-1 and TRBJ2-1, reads KAGVTQTPRYLIKTRGQQVTLSCSPISGHRSVSWYQQTPGQGLQFLFEYFSETQRNKGNFPGRFSGRQFSNSRSEMNVSTLELGDSALYLCASSLAGTGGFVVDEQFFGPGTRLTVL.

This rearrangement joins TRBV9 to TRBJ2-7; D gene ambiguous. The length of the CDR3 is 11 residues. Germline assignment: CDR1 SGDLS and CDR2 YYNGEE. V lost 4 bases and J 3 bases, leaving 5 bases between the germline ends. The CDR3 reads CASSNGYEQYF. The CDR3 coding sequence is TGTGCCAGCAGCAACGGCTACGAGCAGTACTTC.

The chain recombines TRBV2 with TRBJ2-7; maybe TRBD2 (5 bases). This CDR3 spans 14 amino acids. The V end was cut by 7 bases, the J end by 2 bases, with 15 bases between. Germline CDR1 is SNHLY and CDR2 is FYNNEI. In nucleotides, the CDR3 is TGTGCCAGCACCGAGAGAGCGGACCCCTACGAGCAGTACTTC. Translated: CASTERADPYEQYF.

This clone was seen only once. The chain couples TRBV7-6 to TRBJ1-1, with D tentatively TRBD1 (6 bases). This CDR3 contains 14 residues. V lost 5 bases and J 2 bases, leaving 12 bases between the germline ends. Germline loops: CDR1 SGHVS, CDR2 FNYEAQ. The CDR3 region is CASSQGLLNTEAFF. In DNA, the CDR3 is TGTGCCAGCAGCCAGGGGTTGCTAAACACTGAAGCTTTCTTT.

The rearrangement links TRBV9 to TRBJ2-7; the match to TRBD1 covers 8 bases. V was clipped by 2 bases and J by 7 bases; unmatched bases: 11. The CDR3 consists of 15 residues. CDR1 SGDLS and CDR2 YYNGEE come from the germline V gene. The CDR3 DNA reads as TGTGCCAGCAGCGTTCGGGCGCAGGGGGCCAGAGAGCAGTACTTC. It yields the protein CASSVRAQGAREQYF.